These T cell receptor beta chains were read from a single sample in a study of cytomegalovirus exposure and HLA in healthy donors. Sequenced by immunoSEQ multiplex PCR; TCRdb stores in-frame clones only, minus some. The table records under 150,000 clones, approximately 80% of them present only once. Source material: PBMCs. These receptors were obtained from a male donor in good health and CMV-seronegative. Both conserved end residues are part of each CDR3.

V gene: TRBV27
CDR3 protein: CASSLSAGAFGYEQYF

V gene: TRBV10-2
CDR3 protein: CASSDPGPGLAGKGDTQYF

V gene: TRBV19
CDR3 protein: CASSMIGGGEAFF

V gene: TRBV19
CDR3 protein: CATRRVGLINQPQHF

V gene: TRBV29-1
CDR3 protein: CSVITGLQAYEQYF

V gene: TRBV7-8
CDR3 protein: CASSAGQNSNQPQHF

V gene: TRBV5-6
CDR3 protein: CASSPEAQGLRMNTEAFF

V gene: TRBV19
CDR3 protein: CAASHRAQGGGYTF

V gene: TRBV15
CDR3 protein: CATSKAGGQGEQFF

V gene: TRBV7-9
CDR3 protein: CASNEPGGTEAFF

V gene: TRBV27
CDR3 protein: CASSSPFSDTQYF

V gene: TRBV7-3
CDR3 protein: CASSYGTSSYNEQFF

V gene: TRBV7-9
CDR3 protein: CASSPGGLLGTEAFF

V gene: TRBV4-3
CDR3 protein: CASSPLLGGAFEQFF

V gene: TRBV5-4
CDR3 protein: CASSPDNGGELFF

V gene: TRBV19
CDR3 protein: CASSPRGSAIANTEAFF

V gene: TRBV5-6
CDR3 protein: CASSLRGSGYQPQHF